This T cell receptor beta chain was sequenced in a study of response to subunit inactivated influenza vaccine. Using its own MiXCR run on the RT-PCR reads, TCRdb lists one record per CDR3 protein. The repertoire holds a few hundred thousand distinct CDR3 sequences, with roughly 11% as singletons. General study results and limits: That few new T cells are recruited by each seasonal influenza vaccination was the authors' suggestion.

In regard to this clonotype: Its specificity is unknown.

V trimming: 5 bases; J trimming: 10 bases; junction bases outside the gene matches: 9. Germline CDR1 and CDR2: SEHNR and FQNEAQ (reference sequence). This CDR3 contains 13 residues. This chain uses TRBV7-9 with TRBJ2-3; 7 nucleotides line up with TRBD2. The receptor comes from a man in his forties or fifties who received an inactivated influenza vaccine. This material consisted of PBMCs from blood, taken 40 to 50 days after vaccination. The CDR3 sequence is CASSLGTNIAQYF. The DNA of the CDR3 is TGTGCCAGCAGCCTCGGGACTAATATAGCGCAGTATTTT.